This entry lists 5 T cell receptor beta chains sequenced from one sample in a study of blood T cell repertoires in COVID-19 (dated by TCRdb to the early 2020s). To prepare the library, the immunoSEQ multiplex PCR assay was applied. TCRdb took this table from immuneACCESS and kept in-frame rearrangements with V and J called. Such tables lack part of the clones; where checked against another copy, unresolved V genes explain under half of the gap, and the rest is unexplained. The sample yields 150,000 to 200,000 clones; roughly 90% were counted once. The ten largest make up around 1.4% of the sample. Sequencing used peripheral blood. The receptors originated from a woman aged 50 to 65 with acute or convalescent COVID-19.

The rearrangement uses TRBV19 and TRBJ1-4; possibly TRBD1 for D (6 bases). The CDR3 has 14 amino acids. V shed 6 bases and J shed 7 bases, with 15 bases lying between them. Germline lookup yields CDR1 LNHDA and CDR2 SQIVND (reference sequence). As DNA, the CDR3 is TGTGCCAGTAGCTCACAGGGTGTTAGTGAAAAACTGTTTTTT. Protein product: CASSSQGVSEKLFF. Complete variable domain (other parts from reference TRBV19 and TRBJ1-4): DGGITQSPKYLFRKEGQNVTLSCEQNLNHDAMYWYRQDPGQGLRLIYYSQIVNDFQKGDIAEGYSVSREKKESFPLTVTSAQKNPTAFYLCASSSQGVSEKLFFGSGTQLSVL.

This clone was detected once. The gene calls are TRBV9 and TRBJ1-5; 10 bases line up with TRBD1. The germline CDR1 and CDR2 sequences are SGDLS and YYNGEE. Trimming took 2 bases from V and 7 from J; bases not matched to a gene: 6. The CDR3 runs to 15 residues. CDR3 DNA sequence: TGTGCCAGCAGCGTGACAGGGGGCGCGGGACAGCCCCAGCATTTT. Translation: CASSVTGGAGQPQHF. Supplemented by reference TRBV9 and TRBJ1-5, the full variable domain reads DSGVTQTPKHLITATGQRVTLRCSPRSGDLSVYWYQQSLDQGLQFLIQYYNGEERAKGNILERFSAQQFPDLHSELNLSSLELGDSALYFCASSVTGGAGQPQHFGDGTRLSIL.

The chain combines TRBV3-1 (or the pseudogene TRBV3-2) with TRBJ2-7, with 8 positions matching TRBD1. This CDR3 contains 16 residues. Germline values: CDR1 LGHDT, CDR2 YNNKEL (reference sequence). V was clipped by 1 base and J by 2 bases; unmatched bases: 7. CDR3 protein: CASSQGFTGGTYEQYF. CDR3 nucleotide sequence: TGTGCCAGCAGCCAAGGGTTCACAGGGGGTACCTACGAGCAGTACTTC.

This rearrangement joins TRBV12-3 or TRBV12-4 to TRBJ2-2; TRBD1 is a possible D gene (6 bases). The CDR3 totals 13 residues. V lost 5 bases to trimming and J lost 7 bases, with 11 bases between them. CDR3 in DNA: TGTGCCAGCAGTCTGGACAGCGGCGGGGAGCTGTTTTTT. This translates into CASSLDSGGELFF.

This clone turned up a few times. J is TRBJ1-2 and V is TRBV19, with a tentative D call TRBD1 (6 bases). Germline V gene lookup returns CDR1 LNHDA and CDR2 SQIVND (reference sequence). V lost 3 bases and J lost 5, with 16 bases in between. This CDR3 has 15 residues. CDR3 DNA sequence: TGTGCCAGTAGTATTTCCGGACAGAGTCCTTATGGCTACACCTTC. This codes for CASSISGQSPYGYTF.